This is a list of T cell receptor beta chains from one sample in a study of blood T cell repertoires in COVID-19. Profiling relied on immunoSEQ multiplex PCR, and the TCRdb table lists in-frame clones only, not all of them. In the table there are over 200,000 clones, 85% to 90% of which are singletons. The sample taken for sequencing was peripheral blood. These receptors were obtained from a woman between 40 and 55 years old who had recovered from COVID-19. Both conserved end residues are part of each CDR3. Each record gives: D gene, V gene, clone size, J gene, CDR3 protein, CDR3 DNA. The D gene is left open where the match is weak. The size entry is marked missing in some rows and otherwise reads once, few, many or a size class.

-	TRBV29-1	-	TRBJ2-1	CSVAPGSRSYNEQFF	TGCAGCGTTGCCCCAGGCTCCCGCTCCTACAATGAGCAGTTCTTC
TRBD1	TRBV6-2/TRBV6-3	few	TRBJ2-5	CASSLGTAETQYF	TGTGCCAGCAGTTTGGGGACAGCGGAGACCCAGTACTTC
TRBD1	TRBV14	-	TRBJ1-3	CASSQLPPGQSGNTIYF	TGTGCCAGCAGCCAACTCCCCCCGGGACAGTCTGGAAACACCATATATTTT
TRBD2	TRBV5-4	-	TRBJ2-5	CASSLVAGLAGPRRETQYF	TGTGCCAGCAGCTTGGTGGCGGGACTAGCGGGCCCCAGGCGGGAGACCCAGTACTTC
TRBD2	TRBV28	-	TRBJ2-5	CASSSRGRARETQYF	TGTGCCAGCAGTTCCCGAGGGAGGGCCAGGGAGACCCAGTACTTC
TRBD2	TRBV7-4	-	TRBJ2-1	CASSLARGSYNEQFF	TGTGCCAGCAGCTTAGCGCGGGGGTCCTACAATGAGCAGTTCTTC
TRBD2	TRBV11-2	once	TRBJ2-2	CASPSRGGVYTGELFF	TGTGCCAGCCCATCGCGGGGGGGCGTTTACACCGGGGAGCTGTTTTTT
-	TRBV5-4	-	TRBJ1-3	CASSPDTYSGNTIYF	TGTGCCAGCAGCCCCGACACCTACTCTGGAAACACCATATATTTT
TRBD1	TRBV12-3/TRBV12-4	-	TRBJ2-5	CASRWDRGETQYF	TGTGCCAGCAGATGGGACAGGGGAGAGACCCAGTACTTC
-	TRBV7-2	-	TRBJ1-2	CASSLGVGRVDGYTF	TGTGCCAGCAGCTTAGGGGTCGGCAGGGTCGATGGCTACACCTTC
-	TRBV27	-	TRBJ1-5	CASSLWGGNQPQHF	TGTGCCAGCAGTTTATGGGGGGGCAATCAGCCCCAGCATTTT
-	TRBV6-5	-	TRBJ2-7	CASGYRSSYEQYF	TGTGCCAGCGGCTACAGGAGCTCCTACGAGCAGTACTTC
TRBD2	TRBV30	-	TRBJ2-1	CAWSVRVLAGAGNEQFF	TGTGCCTGGAGTGTACGGGTATTGGCGGGAGCGGGGAATGAGCAGTTCTTC
-	TRBV30	once	TRBJ2-7	CAWARGGSSYEQYF	TGTGCCTGGGCCCGGGGTGGGAGCTCCTACGAGCAGTACTTC
TRBD1	TRBV6-5	-	TRBJ1-1	CASSQQTGPGTEAFF	TGTGCCAGCAGTCAACAGACAGGGCCGGGGACTGAAGCTTTCTTT
-	TRBV6-5	once	TRBJ1-2	CASSYSSSVQYGYTF	TGTGCCAGCAGTTACTCATCCAGCGTCCAGTATGGCTACACCTTC
-	TRBV2	-	TRBJ2-3	CASSPPRQADTQYF	TGTGCCAGCAGCCCCCCCAGACAGGCAGATACGCAGTATTTT
-	TRBV6-1	-	TRBJ1-1	CASSDPTVARGWAFF	TGTGCCAGCAGTGACCCCACAGTGGCCCGGGGTTGGGCTTTCTTT
-	TRBV11-1	-	TRBJ1-1	CASRTTGGRNTEAFF	TGTGCCAGCAGAACCACGGGGGGAAGGAACACTGAAGCTTTCTTT
-	TRBV6-5	-	TRBJ1-2	CASSRGGNYGYTF	TGTGCCAGCAGCCGGGGGGGCAACTATGGCTACACCTTC
TRBD1	TRBV5-5	-	TRBJ2-3	CASSWETGTDTQYF	TGTGCCAGCAGCTGGGAGACAGGGACAGATACGCAGTATTTT
TRBD2	TRBV11-3	-	TRBJ2-1	CASSLGSGSSYNEQFF	TGTGCCAGCAGCTTAGGGAGCGGGAGCTCCTACAATGAGCAGTTCTTC
TRBD1	TRBV10-1	-	TRBJ1-3	CASSESRGRGPGNTIYF	TGCGCCAGCAGTGAGTCGCGTGGCAGGGGGCCCGGAAACACCATATATTTT
TRBD1	TRBV4-1	-	TRBJ1-6	CASSRTGTDGGSYNSPLHF	TGCGCCAGCAGCCGCACCGGGACAGACGGGGGCTCCTATAATTCACCCCTCCACTTT
-	TRBV11-2	-	TRBJ1-1	CASSRRESNTEAFF	TGTGCCAGCAGCCGTCGGGAGTCGAACACTGAAGCTTTCTTT
-	TRBV11-1	-	TRBJ2-5	CASSRQETQYF	TGTGCCAGCAGCCGCCAAGAGACCCAGTACTTC
-	TRBV7-9	once	TRBJ1-2	CASSFIVANYGYTF	TGTGCCAGCAGCTTTATTGTCGCTAACTATGGCTACACCTTC
-	TRBV6-5	few	TRBJ1-1	CASSYSHRGTEAFF	TGTGCCAGCAGTTACTCGCACCGGGGCACTGAAGCTTTCTTT
TRBD1	TRBV19	-	TRBJ1-1	CASSTHPGGGRDTEAFF	TGTGCCAGTAGTACCCACCCTGGAGGGGGCCGGGACACTGAAGCTTTCTTT
TRBD1	TRBV2	once	TRBJ1-2	CASSERWGTEGYTF	TGTGCCAGCAGTGAACGGTGGGGGACAGAGGGCTACACCTTC
-	TRBV4-2	-	TRBJ2-7	CASSQATSRSHEQYF	TGTGCCAGCAGCCAAGCTACTAGCCGAAGCCACGAGCAGTACTTC
-	TRBV5-5	-	TRBJ2-7	CASSPPARAYEQYF	TGTGCCAGCAGCCCCCCCGCGCGGGCCTACGAGCAGTACTTC
-	TRBV30	-	TRBJ1-4	CAWSVQGPSGTNEKLFF	TGTGCCTGGAGTGTACAGGGTCCCTCCGGGACTAATGAAAAACTGTTTTTT
TRBD1	TRBV14	-	TRBJ2-2	CASSQGQGARELFF	TGTGCCAGCAGCCAAGGACAGGGGGCCCGGGAGCTGTTTTTT
-	TRBV7-2	-	TRBJ1-5	CASSPGGGSNQPQHF	TGTGCCAGCAGCCCTGGGGGCGGAAGCAATCAGCCCCAGCATTTT
TRBD1	TRBV7-2	-	TRBJ1-1	CASTPSGTGRTEAFF	TGTGCCAGCACCCCCTCCGGGACAGGGAGGACTGAAGCTTTCTTT
-	TRBV4-3	-	TRBJ2-3	CASSQSPRDTQYF	TGCGCCAGCAGCCAGAGCCCTCGGGATACGCAGTATTTT
TRBD1	TRBV29-1	-	TRBJ1-2	CSVARTGGSDGYTF	TGCAGCGTTGCGCGGACAGGGGGCTCCGACGGCTACACCTTC
TRBD2	TRBV5-6	-	TRBJ2-1	CASSTGTSEQQFF	TGTGCCAGCAGCACCGGGACTAGTGAGCAGCAGTTCTTC
-	TRBV11-3	few	TRBJ1-5	CASSLDRDQPQHF	TGTGCCAGCAGCTTAGACCGAGATCAGCCCCAGCATTTT
-	TRBV11-3	-	TRBJ1-3	CATKQGPSGNTIYF	TGTGCCACCAAACAGGGCCCCTCTGGAAACACCATATATTTT
TRBD1	TRBV7-2	-	TRBJ1-5	CASSLQGYSNQPQHF	TGTGCCAGCAGCCTACAGGGGTATAGCAATCAGCCCCAGCATTTT
TRBD1	TRBV19	-	TRBJ1-2	CATSGTGSRYGYTF	TGTGCCACCTCCGGGACAGGGAGTCGTTATGGCTACACCTTC
TRBD2	TRBV7-2	once	TRBJ2-1	CASSLVAGGTYNEQFF	TGTGCCAGCAGCTTAGTAGCGGGAGGGACTTACAATGAGCAGTTCTTC
TRBD1	TRBV12-3/TRBV12-4	-	TRBJ1-1	CASSRQGQGEAFF	TGTGCCAGCAGCCGTCAAGGACAGGGCGAAGCTTTCTTT
-	TRBV6-5	-	TRBJ1-2	CASSPPVRGGYTF	TGTGCCAGCAGCCCCCCGGTTCGGGGGGGCTACACCTTC
-	TRBV6-2/TRBV6-3	-	TRBJ1-5	CASSTGVSQPQHF	TGTGCCAGCAGCACGGGGGTTTCACAGCCCCAGCATTTT
TRBD1	TRBV2	-	TRBJ1-3	CASSEGQGNSGNTIYF	TGTGCCAGCAGTGAAGGACAGGGAAACTCTGGAAACACCATATATTTT
-	TRBV6-5	-	TRBJ2-1	CASSYSINSVTDEQFF	TGTGCCAGCAGTTACTCGATTAATTCGGTCACGGATGAGCAGTTCTTC
-	TRBV25-1	-	TRBJ2-7	CASRRAGSYEQYF	TGTGCCAGCAGAAGGGCGGGGTCCTACGAGCAGTACTTC
-	TRBV2	-	TRBJ1-3	CASSELAGGGNTIYF	TGTGCCAGCAGTGAATTGGCAGGTGGTGGAAACACCATATATTTT
TRBD2	TRBV4-3	-	TRBJ2-2	CASSQGGLAANTGELFF	TGCGCCAGCAGCCAAGGGGGACTAGCGGCGAACACCGGGGAGCTGTTTTTT
-	TRBV4-2	-	TRBJ2-4	CASSQLPWGLTKLAKNIQYF	TGTGCCAGCAGCCAACTGCCCTGGGGACTTACCAAGTTAGCCAAAAACATTCAGTACTTC
-	TRBV12-3/TRBV12-4	-	TRBJ1-2	CASRPGQNYGYTF	TGTGCCAGCAGACCCGGACAGAACTATGGCTACACCTTC
-	TRBV5-1	-	TRBJ2-3	CASSLNTGLDTQYF	TGCGCCAGCAGCTTAAATACAGGGTTAGATACGCAGTATTTT
-	TRBV11-2	once	TRBJ2-2	CASSFGANTGELFF	TGTGCCAGCAGCTTCGGTGCAAACACCGGGGAGCTGTTTTTT
TRBD1	TRBV7-2	-	TRBJ2-1	CASSFTGGQGRGNEQFF	TGTGCCAGCAGCTTTACGGGGGGACAGGGAAGGGGCAATGAGCAGTTCTTC